Included here is one TCR beta chain sequence, with context. This CDR3 has 16 residues. V dropped 2 bases and J dropped 3 bases, with 13 bases sitting between them. Germline lookup yields CDR1 SGHTA and CDR2 FQGNSA. The sample is drawn from a study of blood T cell repertoires in COVID-19. Study information: Donors in the United States, Italy and Spain gave samples during acute or convalescent COVID-19. The cDNA or gDNA used as material had been derived from T cells, B-cell-depleted T cells, or PBMCs.

Authors' methods: Amplifying reference gene primers gave estimates of nucleated cell counts. The assay was immunoSEQ multiplex PCR, and TCRdb's table has in-frame clones only and misses some. That table furnishes V, J and clone size, whereas the DNA furnished D and trimming. The sample has approximately 85,000 clones, about 82% seen once. The sequence was obtained from a woman of 80 years or more in a cohort sampled during active or convalescent COVID-19. Input material: peripheral blood. The J gene is TRBJ2-2, the V gene TRBV7-2, with D perhaps matching TRBD2 (5 bases). CDR3 DNA: TGTGCCAGCAGCTTATTGCTAGCCCCAGACACCGGGGAGCTGTTTTTT. It specifies CASSLLLAPDTGELFF.